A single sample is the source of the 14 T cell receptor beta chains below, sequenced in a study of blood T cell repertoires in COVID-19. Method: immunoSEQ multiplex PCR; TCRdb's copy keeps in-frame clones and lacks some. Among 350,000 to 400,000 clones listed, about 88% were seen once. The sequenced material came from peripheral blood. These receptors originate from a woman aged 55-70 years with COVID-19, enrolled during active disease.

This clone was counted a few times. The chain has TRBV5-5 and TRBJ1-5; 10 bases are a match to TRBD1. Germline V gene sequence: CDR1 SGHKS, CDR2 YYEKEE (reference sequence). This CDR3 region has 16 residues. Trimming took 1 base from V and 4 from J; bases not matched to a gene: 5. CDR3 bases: TGTGCCAGCAGCTTGCTCCCGGACAGGGGGAATCAGCCCCAGCATTTT. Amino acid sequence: CASSLLPDRGNQPQHF. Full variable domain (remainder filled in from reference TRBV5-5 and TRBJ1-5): DAGVTQSPTHLIKTRGQQVTLRCSPISGHKSVSWYQQVLGQGPQFIFQYYEKEERGRGNFPDRFSARQFPNYSSELNVNALLLGDSALYLCASSLLPDRGNQPQHFGDGTRLSIL.

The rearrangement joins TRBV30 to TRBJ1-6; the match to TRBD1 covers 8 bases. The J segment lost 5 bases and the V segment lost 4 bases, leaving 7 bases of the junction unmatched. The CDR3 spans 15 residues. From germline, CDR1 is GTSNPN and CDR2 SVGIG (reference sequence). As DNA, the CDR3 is TGTGCCTGGAAGAAATCGGACAGGGATAATTCACCCCTCCACTTT. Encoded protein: CAWKKSDRDNSPLHF. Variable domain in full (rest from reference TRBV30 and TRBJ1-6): SQTIHQWPATLVQPVGSPLSLECTVEGTSNPNLYWYRQAAGRGLQLLFYSVGIGQISSEVPQNLSASRPQDRQFILSSKKLLLSDSGFYLCAWKKSDRDNSPLHFGNGTRLTVT.

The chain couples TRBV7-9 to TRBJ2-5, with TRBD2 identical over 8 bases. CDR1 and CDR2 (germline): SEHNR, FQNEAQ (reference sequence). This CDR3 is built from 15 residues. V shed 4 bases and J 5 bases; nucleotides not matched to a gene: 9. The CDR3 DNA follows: TGTGCCAGCAGCTGGGGAGCGGGGGAGGCTGAGACCCAGTACTTC. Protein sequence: CASSWGAGEAETQYF.

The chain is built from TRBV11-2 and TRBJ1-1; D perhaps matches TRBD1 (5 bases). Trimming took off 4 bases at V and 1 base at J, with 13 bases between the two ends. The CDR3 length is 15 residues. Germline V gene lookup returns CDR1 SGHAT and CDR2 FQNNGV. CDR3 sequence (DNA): TGTGCCAGCAGCTCGGAGAACAGGCCGAACACTGAAGCTTTCTTT. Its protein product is CASSSENRPNTEAFF.

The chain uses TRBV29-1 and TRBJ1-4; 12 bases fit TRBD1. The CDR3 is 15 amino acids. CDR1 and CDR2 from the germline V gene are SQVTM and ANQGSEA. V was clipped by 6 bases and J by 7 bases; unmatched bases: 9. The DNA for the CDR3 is TGCAGCGTCACCGGGACAGGGGGCGGAGGTGAAAAACTGTTTTTT. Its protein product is CSVTGTGGGGEKLFF.

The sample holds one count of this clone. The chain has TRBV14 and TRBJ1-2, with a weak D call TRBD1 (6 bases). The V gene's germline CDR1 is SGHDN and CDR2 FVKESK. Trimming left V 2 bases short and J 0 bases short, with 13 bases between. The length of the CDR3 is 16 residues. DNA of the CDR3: TGTGCCAGCAGCCAACGATCAGGGGCTGCTAACTATGGCTACACCTTC. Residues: CASSQRSGAANYGYTF. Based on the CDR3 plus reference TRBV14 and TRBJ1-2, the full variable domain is EAGVTQFPSHSVIEKGQTVTLRCDPISGHDNLYWYRRVMGKEIKFLLHFVKESKQDESGMPNNRFLAERTGGTYSTLKVQPAELEDSGVYFCASSQRSGAANYGYTFGSGTRLTVV.

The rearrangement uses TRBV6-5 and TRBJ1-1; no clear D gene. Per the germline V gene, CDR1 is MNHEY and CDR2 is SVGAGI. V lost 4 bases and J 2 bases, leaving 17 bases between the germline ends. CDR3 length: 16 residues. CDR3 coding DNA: TGTGCCAGCAGTTCCAACCCCGGTAGAGGTAACACTGAAGCTTTCTTT. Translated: CASSSNPGRGNTEAFF.

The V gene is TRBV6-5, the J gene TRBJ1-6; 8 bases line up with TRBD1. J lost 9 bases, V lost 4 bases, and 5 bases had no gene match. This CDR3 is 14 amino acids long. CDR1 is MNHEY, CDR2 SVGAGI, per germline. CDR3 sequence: CASSFRTGTSPLHF. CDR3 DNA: TGTGCCAGCAGTTTTCGGACAGGGACTTCACCCCTCCACTTT.

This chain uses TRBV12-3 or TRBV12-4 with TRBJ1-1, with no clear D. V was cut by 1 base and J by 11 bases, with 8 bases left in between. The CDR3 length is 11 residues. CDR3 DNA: TGTGCCAGCAGTTTAGGACTCGTGGCTTTCTTT. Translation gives CASSLGLVAFF.

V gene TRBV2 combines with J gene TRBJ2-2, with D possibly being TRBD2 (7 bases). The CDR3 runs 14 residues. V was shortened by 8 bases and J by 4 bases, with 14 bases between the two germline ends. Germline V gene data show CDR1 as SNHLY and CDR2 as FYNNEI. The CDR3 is CASRGGVLTGELFF. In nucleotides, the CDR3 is TGTGCCAGCCGAGGGGGGGTCCTCACCGGGGAGCTGTTTTTT.

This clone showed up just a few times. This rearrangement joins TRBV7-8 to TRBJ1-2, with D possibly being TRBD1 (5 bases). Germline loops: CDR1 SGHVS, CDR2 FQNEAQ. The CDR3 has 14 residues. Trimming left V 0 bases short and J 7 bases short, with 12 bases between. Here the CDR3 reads CASSLAPRVSGYTF. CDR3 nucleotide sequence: TGTGCCAGCAGCTTAGCGCCCAGGGTGTCTGGCTACACCTTC.

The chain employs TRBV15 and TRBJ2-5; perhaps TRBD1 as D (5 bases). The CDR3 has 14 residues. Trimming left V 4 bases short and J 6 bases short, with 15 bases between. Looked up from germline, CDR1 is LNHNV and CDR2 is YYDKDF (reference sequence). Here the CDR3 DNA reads TGTGCCACCAGCATTACGAAGGGGTGGAAGACCCAGTACTTC. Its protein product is CATSITKGWKTQYF.

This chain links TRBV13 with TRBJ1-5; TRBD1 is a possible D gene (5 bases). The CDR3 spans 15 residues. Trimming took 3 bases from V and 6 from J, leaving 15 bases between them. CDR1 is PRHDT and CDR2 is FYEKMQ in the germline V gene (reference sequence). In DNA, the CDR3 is TGTGCCAGCAGCTTCGGCCAGGGTGCCACTCAGCCCCAGCATTTT. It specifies CASSFGQGATQPQHF.

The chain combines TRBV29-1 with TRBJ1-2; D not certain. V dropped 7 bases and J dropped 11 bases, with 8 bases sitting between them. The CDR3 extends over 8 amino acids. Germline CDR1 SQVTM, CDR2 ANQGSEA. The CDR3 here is CSAGSYTF. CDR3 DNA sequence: TGCAGCGCGGGTAGTTACACCTTC.